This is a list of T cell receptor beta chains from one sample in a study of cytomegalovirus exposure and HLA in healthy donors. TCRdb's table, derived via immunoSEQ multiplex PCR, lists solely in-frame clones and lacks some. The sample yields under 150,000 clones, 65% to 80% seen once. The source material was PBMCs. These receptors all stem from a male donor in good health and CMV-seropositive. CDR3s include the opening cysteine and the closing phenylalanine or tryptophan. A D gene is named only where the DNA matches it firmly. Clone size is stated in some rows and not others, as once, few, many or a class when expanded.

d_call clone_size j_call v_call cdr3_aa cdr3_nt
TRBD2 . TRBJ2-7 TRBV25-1 CASSESSGPYEQYF TGTGCCAGCAGTGAGTCTAGCGGTCCCTACGAGCAGTACTTC
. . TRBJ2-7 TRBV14 CASSQVPGYEQYF TGTGCCAGCAGCCAAGTGCCCGGGTACGAGCAGTACTTC
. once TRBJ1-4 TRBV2 CASRKYQGNRRATNEKLFF TGTGCCAGCAGGAAGTATCAGGGGAACCGACGTGCAACTAATGAAAAACTGTTTTTT
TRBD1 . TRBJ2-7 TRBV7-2 CASSWTGTGEQYF TGTGCCAGCAGCTGGACCGGGACAGGGGAGCAGTACTTC
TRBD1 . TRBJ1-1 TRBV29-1 CSVQGEGQGDTEAFF TGCAGCGTCCAAGGGGAGGGACAGGGTGACACTGAAGCTTTCTTT
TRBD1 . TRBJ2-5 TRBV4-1 CASSQDVELFDRGQRQETQYF TGCGCCAGCAGCCAAGATGTTGAACTTTTCGACAGGGGGCAGCGACAAGAGACCCAGTACTTC
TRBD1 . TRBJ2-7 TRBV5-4 CASSPGTGPYEQYF TGTGCCAGCAGCCCCGGGACAGGACCCTACGAGCAGTACTTC
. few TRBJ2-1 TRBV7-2 CASSATYNEQFF TGTGCCAGCAGCGCCACATACAATGAGCAGTTCTTC
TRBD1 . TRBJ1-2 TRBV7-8 CASSLANTGGYGYTF TGTGCCAGCAGCTTAGCGAACACAGGGGGCTATGGCTACACCTTC
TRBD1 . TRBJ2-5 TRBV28 CASSLHHRGYQETQYF TGTGCCAGCAGTTTACATCACAGGGGGTACCAAGAGACCCAGTACTTC
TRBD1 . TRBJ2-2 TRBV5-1 CASTPWTGVSTGELFF TGCGCCAGCACCCCCTGGACAGGGGTAAGCACCGGGGAGCTGTTTTTT
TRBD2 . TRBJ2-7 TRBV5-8 CATRTSGRAYEQYF TGTGCCACCAGGACTAGCGGGAGGGCCTACGAGCAGTACTTC
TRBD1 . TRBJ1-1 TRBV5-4 CASTDSGTANTEAFF TGTGCCAGCACCGACTCAGGGACAGCGAACACTGAAGCTTTCTTT
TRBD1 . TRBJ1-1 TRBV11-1 CASSSGTGSMNTEAFF TGTGCCAGCAGCTCGGGGACAGGGTCGATGAACACTGAAGCTTTCTTT
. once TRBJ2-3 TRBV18 CASSPHSRREADTQYF TGTGCCAGCTCACCACATTCCCGTAGGGAGGCAGATACGCAGTATTTT
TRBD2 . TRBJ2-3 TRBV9 CASSVPLAGDQSTDTQYF TGTGCCAGCAGCGTTCCCCTAGCGGGAGATCAAAGCACAGATACGCAGTATTTT
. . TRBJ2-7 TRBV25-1 CASSARDQGIWGEQYF TGTGCCAGCAGTGCCAGGGATCAGGGGATTTGGGGCGAGCAGTACTTC
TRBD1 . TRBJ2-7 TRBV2 CASSEDRGTGEQYF TGTGCCAGCAGTGAAGACAGGGGAACGGGCGAGCAGTACTTC
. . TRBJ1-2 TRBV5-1 CASSLAGVSYGYTF TGCGCCAGCAGCTTGGCCGGGGTCAGCTATGGCTACACCTTC
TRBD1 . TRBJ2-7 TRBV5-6 CASSLPSGTDDYEQYF TGTGCCAGCAGCTTGCCCTCCGGGACAGACGACTACGAGCAGTACTTC
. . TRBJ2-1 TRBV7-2 CASSSGVLSYNEQFF TGTGCCAGCAGCTCGGGGGTCCTCTCCTACAATGAGCAGTTCTTC
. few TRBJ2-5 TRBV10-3 CAILASGEGDYQETQYF TGTGCCATCCTAGCCAGCGGAGAGGGGGATTACCAAGAGACCCAGTACTTC
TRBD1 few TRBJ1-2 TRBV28 CASSLIGGLNYGYTF TGTGCCAGCAGTTTAATAGGGGGCCTGAACTATGGCTACACCTTC
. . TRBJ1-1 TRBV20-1 CSASKKEAFF TGCAGTGCTAGCAAAAAAGAAGCTTTCTTT
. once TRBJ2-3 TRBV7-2 CASSASRGGEGDTQYF TGTGCCAGCAGCGCAAGTCGAGGGGGAGAAGGGGATACGCAGTATTTT
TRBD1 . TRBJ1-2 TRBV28 CASSRTGDYGYTF TGTGCCAGCAGCCGGACAGGGGATTACGGCTACACCTTC
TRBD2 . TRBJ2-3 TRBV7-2 CASSLALAGPTDTQYF TGTGCCAGCAGCTTAGCTCTAGCGGGGCCAACAGATACGCAGTATTTT
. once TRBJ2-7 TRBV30 CAWSVNYYEQYF TGTGCCTGGAGTGTAAACTACTACGAGCAGTACTTC